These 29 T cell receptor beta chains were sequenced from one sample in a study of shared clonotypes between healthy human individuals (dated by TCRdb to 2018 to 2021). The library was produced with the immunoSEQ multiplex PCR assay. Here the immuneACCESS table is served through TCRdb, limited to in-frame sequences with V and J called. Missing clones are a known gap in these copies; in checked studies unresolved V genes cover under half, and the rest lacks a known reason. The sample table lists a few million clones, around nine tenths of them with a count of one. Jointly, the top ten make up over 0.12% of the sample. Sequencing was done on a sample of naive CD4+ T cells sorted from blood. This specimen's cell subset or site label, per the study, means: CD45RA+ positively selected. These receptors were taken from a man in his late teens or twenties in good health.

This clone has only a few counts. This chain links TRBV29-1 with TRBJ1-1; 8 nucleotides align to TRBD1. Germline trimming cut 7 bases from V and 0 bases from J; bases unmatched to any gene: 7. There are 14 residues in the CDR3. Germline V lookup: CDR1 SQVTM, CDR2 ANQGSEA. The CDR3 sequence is CSAWTGRMNTEAFF. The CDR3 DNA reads TGCAGCGCATGGACAGGGAGGATGAACACTGAAGCTTTCTTT.

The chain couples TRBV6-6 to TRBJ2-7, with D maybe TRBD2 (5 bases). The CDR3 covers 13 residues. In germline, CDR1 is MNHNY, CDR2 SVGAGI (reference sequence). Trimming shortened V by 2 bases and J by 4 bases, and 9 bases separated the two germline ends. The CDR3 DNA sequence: TGTGCCAGCAGTTACGACTATAAATACGAGCAGTACTTC. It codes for CASSYDYKYEQYF.

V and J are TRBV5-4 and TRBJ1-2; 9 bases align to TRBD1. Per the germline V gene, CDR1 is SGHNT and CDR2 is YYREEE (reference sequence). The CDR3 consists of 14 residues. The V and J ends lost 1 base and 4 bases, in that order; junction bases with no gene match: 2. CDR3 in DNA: TGTGCCAGCAGCTTGCCGGGACAGGGCTATGGCTACACCTTC. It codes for CASSLPGQGYGYTF.

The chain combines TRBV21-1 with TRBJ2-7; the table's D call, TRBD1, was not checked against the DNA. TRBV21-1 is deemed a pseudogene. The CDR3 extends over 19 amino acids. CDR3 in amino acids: CASSKKAPRGQRLSYEQYF. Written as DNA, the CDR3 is TGTGCCAGCAGCAAAAAGGCACCTCGGGGACAAAGGCTATCCTACGAGCAGTACTTC.

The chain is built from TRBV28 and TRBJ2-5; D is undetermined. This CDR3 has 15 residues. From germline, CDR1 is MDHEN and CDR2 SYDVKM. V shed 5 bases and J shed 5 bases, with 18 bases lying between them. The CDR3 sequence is CASSTVRKVSETQYF. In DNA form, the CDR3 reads TGTGCCAGCAGTACTGTAAGGAAGGTTTCGGAGACCCAGTACTTC.

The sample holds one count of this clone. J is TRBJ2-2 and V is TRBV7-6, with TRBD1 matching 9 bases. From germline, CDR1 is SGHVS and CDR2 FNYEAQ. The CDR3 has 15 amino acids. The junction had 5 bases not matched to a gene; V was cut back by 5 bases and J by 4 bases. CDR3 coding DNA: TGTGCCAGCAGCCCCGGGACAGGGCCCACCGGGGAGCTGTTTTTT. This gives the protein CASSPGTGPTGELFF. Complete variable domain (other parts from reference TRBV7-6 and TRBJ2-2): GAGVSQSPRYKVTKRGQDVALRCDPISGHVSLYWYRQALGQGPEFLTYFNYEAQQDKSGLPNDRFSAERPEGSISTLTIQRTEQRDSAMYRCASSPGTGPTGELFFGEGSRLTVL.

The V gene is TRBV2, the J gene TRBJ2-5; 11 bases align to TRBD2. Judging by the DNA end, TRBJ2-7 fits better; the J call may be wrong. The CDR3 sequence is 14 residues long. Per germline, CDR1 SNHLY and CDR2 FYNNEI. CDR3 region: CASIRLAGTYEQYF. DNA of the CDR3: TGTGCCAGCATCCGACTAGCGGGGACCTACGAGCAGTACTTC.

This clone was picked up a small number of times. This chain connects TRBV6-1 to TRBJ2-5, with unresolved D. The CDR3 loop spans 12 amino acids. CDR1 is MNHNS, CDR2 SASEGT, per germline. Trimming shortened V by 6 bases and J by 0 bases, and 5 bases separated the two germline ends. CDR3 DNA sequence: TGTGCCAGCAGAAGGAACCAAGAGACCCAGTACTTC. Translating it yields CASRRNQETQYF.

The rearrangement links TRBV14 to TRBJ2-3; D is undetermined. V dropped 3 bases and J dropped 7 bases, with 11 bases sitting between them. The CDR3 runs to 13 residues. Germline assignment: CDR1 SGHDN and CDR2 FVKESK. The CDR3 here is CASSQALGNTQYF. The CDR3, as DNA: TGTGCCAGCAGCCAGGCCCTAGGGAATACGCAGTATTTT. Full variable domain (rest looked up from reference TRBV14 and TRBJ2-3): EAGVTQFPSHSVIEKGQTVTLRCDPISGHDNLYWYRRVMGKEIKFLLHFVKESKQDESGMPNNRFLAERTGGTYSTLKVQPAELEDSGVYFCASSQALGNTQYFGPGTRLTVL.

The CDR3: CASSAGQGPYEQYF. The CDR3 DNA sequence: TGTGCCAGCAGCGCGGGACAGGGTCCCTACGAGCAGTACTTC. The J gene is TRBJ2-7, the V gene TRBV7-2, with 9 bases that match TRBD1. Germline assignment: CDR1 SGHTA and CDR2 FQGNSA. The CDR3 sequence is 14 residues long. V lost 5 bases to trimming and J lost 2 bases; unmatched junction nucleotides: 4.

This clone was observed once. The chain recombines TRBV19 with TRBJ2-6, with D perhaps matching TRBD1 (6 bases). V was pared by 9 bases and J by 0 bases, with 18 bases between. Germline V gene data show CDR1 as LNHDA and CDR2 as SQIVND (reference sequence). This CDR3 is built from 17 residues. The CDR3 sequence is CARLLWGLYSGANVLTF. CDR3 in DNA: TGTGCCAGATTGCTGTGGGGGCTGTACTCTGGGGCCAACGTCCTGACTTTC. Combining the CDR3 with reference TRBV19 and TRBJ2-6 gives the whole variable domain DGGITQSPKYLFRKEGQNVTLSCEQNLNHDAMYWYRQDPGQGLRLIYYSQIVNDFQKGDIAEGYSVSREKKESFPLTVTSAQKNPTAFYLCARLLWGLYSGANVLTFGAGSRLTVL.

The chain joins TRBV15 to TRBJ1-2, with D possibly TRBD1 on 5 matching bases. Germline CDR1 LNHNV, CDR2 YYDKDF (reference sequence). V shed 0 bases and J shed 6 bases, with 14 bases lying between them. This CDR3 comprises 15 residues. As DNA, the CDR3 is TGTGCCACCAGCAGAGATCCAGGGCAGTTAGATGGCTACACCTTC. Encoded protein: CATSRDPGQLDGYTF.

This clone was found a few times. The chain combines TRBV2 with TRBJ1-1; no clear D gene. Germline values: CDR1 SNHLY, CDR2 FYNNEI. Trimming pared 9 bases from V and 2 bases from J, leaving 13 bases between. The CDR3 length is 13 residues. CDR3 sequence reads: CARVRGPNTEAFF. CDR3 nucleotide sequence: TGTGCCAGGGTGCGCGGGCCCAACACTGAAGCTTTCTTT. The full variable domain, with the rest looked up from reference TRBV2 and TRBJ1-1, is EPEVTQTPSHQVTQMGQEVILRCVPISNHLYFYWYRQILGQKVEFLVSFYNNEISEKSEIFDDQFSVERPDGSNFTLKIRSTKLEDSAMYFCARVRGPNTEAFFGQGTRLTVV.

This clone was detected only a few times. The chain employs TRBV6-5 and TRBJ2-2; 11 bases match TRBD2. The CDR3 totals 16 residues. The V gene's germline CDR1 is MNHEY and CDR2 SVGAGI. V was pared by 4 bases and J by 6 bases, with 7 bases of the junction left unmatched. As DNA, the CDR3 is TGTGCCAGCAGTTTCCTTAGCGGGGGGGACGCCGGGGAGCTGTTTTTT. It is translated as CASSFLSGGDAGELFF.

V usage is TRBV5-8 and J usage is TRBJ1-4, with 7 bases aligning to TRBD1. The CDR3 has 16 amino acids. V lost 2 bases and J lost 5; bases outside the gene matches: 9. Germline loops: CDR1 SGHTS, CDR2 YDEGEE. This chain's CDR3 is CASSLTGAEVNEKLFF. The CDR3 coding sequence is TGTGCCAGCAGCTTAACAGGGGCGGAGGTGAATGAAAAACTGTTTTTT.

The CDR3 protein is CASRTTSGTNQETQYF. CDR3 in DNA: TGTGCCAGCAGGACGACCTCCGGGACAAACCAAGAGACCCAGTACTTC. The chain employs TRBV5-4 and TRBJ2-5; perhaps TRBD1 as D (6 bases). V gave up 5 bases and J gave up 0 bases, with 17 bases separating them. This CDR3 is 16 amino acids long. Germline values: CDR1 SGHNT, CDR2 YYREEE (reference sequence).

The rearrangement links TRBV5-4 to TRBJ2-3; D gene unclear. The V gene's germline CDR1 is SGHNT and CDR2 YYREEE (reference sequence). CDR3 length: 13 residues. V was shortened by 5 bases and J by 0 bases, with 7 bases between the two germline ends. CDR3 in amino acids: CASRFDSTDTQYF. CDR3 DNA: TGTGCCAGCAGATTCGACAGCACAGATACGCAGTATTTT.

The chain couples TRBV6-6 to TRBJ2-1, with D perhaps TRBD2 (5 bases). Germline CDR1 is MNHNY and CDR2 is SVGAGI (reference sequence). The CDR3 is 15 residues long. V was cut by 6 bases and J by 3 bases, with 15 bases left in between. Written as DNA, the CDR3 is TGTGCCAGCAGCCCCAGGACTGCGATCTACAATGAGCAGTTCTTC. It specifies CASSPRTAIYNEQFF.

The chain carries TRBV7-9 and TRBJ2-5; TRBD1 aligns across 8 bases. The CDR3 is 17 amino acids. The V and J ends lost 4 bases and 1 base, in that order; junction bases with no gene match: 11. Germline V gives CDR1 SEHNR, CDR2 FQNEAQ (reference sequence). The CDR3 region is CASSYTSGGRRQETQYF. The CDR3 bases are TGTGCCAGCAGCTATACATCAGGGGGCCGGCGCCAAGAGACCCAGTACTTC.

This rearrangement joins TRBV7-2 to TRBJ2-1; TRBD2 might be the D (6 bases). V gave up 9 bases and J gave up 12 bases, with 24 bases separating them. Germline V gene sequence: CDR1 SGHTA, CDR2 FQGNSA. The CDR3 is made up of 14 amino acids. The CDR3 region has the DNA TGTGCCAGACGGGTCCTTCCCGGCGGGGTTTTGCAGTTCTTC. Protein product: CARRVLPGGVLQFF. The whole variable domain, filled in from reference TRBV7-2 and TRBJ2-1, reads GAGVSQSPSNKVTEKGKDVELRCDPISGHTALYWYRQSLGQGLEFLIYFQGNSAPDKSGLPSDRFSAERTGGSVSTLTIQRTQQEDSAVYLCARRVLPGGVLQFFGPGTRLTVL.

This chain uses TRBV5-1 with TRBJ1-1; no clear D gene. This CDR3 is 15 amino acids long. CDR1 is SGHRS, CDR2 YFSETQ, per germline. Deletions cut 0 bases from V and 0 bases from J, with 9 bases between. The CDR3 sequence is CASSLDSRMNTEAFF. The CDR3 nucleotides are TGCGCCAGCAGCTTGGATAGTAGGATGAACACTGAAGCTTTCTTT. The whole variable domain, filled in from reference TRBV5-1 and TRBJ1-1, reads KAGVTQTPRYLIKTRGQQVTLSCSPISGHRSVSWYQQTPGQGLQFLFEYFSETQRNKGNFPGRFSGRQFSNSRSEMNVSTLELGDSALYLCASSLDSRMNTEAFFGQGTRLTVV.

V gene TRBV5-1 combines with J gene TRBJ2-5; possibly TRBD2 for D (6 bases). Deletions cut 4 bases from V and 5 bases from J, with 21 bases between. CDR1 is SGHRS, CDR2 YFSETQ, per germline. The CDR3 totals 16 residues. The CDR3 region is CASSLGDLAFMETQYF. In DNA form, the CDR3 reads TGCGCCAGCAGCCTCGGGGACTTAGCTTTTATGGAGACCCAGTACTTC.

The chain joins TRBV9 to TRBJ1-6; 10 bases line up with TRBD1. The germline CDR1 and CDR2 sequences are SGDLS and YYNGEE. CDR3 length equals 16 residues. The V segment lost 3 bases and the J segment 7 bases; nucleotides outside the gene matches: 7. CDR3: CASSETGTGVNSPLHF. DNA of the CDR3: TGTGCCAGCAGCGAAACCGGGACAGGGGTAAATTCACCCCTCCACTTT.

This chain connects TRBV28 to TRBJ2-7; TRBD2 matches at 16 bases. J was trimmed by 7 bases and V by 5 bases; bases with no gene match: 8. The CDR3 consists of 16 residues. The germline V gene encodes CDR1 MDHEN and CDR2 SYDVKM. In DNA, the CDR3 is TGTGCCAGCAGTACGGGACTAGCGGGAGGGCCGCGAGAGCAGTACTTC. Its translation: CASSTGLAGGPREQYF.

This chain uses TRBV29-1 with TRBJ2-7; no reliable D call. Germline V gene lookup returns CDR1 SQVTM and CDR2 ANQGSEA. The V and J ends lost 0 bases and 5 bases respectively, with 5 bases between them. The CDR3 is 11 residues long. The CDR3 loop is CSVEEGHEQYF. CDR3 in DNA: TGCAGCGTTGAAGAAGGCCACGAGCAGTACTTC.

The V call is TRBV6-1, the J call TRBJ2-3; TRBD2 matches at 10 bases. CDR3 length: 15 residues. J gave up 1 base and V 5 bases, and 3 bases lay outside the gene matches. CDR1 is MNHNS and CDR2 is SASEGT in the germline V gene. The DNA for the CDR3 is TGTGCCAGCAGTCTTCTAGCGGGGGGCACAGATACGCAGTATTTT. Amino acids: CASSLLAGGTDTQYF.

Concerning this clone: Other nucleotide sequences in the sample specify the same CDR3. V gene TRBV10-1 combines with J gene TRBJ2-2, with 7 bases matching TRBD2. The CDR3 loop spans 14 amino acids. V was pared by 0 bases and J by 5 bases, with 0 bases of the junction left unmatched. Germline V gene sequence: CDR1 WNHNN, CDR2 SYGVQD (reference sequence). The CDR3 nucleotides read TGCGCCAGCAGTGAGTCGGGGGGGACCGGGGAGCTGTTTTTT. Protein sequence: CASSESGGTGELFF.

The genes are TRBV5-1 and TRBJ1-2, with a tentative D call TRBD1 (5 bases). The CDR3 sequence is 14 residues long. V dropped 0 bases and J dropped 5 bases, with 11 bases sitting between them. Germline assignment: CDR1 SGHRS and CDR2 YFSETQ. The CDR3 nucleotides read TGCGCCAGCAGCTTGGCCCGGGACGGATATGGCTACACCTTC. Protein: CASSLARDGYGYTF.

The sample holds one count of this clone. The CDR3 region is CASSVAGLSYEQYF. The CDR3 DNA reads TGTGCCAGCAGTGTTGCGGGACTCTCCTACGAGCAGTACTTC. The genes are TRBV6-1 and TRBJ2-7; tentative D call: TRBD2 (6 bases). Per germline, CDR1 MNHNS and CDR2 SASEGT. The V and J ends lost 4 bases and 0 bases respectively, with 10 bases between them. The CDR3 length is 14 residues.